This T cell receptor beta chain comes out of a study of cytotoxic CD8 clonotypes in ibrutinib-treated CLL. Study summary: By median about 69 months, around twelve had progressed and approximately 15 stayed remitted; responses had been 2 complete and roughly 25 partial. Productive templates per sample averaged roughly 270,000; productive rearrangements, 80,000 to 95,000. The taking of response samples occurred after a median about eleven months of treatment, with a range of 6 to 36.

The assay was immunoSEQ multiplex PCR, and TCRdb's table has in-frame clones only and misses some. The data hold hundreds of thousands of clones, with 60% to 75% observed a single time. Here the sequenced sample was PBMCs, taken after 24 months of ibrutinib treatment. The sequence came from a human donor with chronic lymphocytic leukemia.

CDR3 nucleotides: TGTGCCAGCAGTTACTCAGCAGGGAGTGGCTACACCTTC. This sequence encodes CASSYSAGSGYTF. The V and J genes are TRBV6-6 and TRBJ1-2; perhaps TRBD1 as D (5 bases). This CDR3 spans 13 amino acids. Trimming pared 0 bases from V and 7 bases from J, leaving 9 bases between. The germline V gene encodes CDR1 MNHNY and CDR2 SVGAGI (reference sequence).